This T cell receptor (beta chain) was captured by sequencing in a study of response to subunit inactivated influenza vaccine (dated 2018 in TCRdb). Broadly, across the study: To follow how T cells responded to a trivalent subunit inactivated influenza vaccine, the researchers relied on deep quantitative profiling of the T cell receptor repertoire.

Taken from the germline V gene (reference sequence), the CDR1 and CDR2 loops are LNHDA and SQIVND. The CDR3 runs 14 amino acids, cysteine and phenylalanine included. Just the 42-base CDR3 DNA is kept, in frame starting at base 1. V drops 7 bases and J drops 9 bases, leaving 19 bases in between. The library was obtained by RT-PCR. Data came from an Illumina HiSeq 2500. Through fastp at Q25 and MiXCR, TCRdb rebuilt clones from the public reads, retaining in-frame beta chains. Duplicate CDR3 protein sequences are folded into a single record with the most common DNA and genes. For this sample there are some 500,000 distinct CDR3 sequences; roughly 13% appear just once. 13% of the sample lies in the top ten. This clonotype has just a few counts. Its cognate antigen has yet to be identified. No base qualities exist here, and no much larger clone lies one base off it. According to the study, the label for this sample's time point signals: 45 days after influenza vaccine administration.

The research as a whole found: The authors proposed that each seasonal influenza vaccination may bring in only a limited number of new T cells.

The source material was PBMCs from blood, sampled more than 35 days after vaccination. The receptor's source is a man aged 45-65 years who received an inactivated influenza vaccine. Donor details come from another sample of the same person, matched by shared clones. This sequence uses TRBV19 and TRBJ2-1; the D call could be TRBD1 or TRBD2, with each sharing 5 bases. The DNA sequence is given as TGTGCCAGTAACCACCGGGACGGAGAACTTGAGCAGTTCTTC. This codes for CASNHRDGELEQFF.